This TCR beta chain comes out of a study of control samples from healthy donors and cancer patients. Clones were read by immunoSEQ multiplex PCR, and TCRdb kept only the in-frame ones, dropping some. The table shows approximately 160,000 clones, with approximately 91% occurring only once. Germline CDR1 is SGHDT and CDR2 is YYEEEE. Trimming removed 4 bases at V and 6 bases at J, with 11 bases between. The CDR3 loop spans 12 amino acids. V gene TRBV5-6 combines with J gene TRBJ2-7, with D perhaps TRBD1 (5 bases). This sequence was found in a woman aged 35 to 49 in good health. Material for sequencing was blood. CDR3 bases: TGTGCCAGCAGCAGAGACAGCAGCGAGCAGTACTTC. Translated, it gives CASSRDSSEQYF. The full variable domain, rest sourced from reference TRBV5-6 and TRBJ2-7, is DAGVTQSPTHLIKTRGQQVTLRCSPKSGHDTVSWYQQALGQGPQFIFQYYEEEERQRGNFPDRFSGHQFPNYSSELNVNALLLGDSALYLCASSRDSSEQYFGPGTRLTVT.